A single sample gave rise to the 20 T cell receptor beta chains below, sequenced in a study of blood T cell repertoires in COVID-19. Repertoires were generated with immunoSEQ multiplex PCR, while TCRdb's copy carries only in-frame clones and drops some. Among 95,000 to 150,000 clones listed, 65% to 90% were seen once. The sequenced material came from peripheral blood. Receptors were obtained from a woman aged 80 or over with acute or convalescent COVID-19.

The chain carries TRBV2 and TRBJ1-1, with D perhaps matching TRBD1 (5 bases). This CDR3 has 11 residues. CDR1 and CDR2 from the germline V gene are SNHLY and FYNNEI. The CDR3: CTIQGNTEAFF. CDR3 DNA sequence: TGTACTATTCAGGGGAACACTGAAGCTTTCTTT.

V usage is TRBV3-1 (or the pseudogene TRBV3-2) and J usage is TRBJ1-1, with 9 bases lining up with TRBD1. The germline V gene has CDR1 LGHDT and CDR2 YNNKEL (reference sequence). CDR3 length: 14 residues. Germline trimming cut 4 bases from V and 5 bases from J; bases unmatched to any gene: 5. The CDR3 loop is CASSPDRGGTEAFF. CDR3 nucleotides: TGTGCCAGCAGCCCGGACAGGGGAGGAACTGAAGCTTTCTTT.

V usage is TRBV2 and J usage is TRBJ1-5; weak D call: TRBD1 (6 bases). The CDR3 is made up of 13 amino acids. Germline V gene data show CDR1 as SNHLY and CDR2 as FYNNEI. The V and J ends lost 6 bases and 4 bases respectively, with 10 bases between them. CDR3 sequence: CASRGQGNQPQHF. The CDR3 nucleotides read TGTGCCAGCAGAGGGCAGGGGAATCAGCCCCAGCATTTT. Looking up the rest from reference TRBV2 and TRBJ1-5 gives the full variable domain: EPEVTQTPSHQVTQMGQEVILRCVPISNHLYFYWYRQILGQKVEFLVSFYNNEISEKSEIFDDQFSVERPDGSNFTLKIRSTKLEDSAMYFCASRGQGNQPQHFGDGTRLSIL.

V is TRBV6-6 and J is TRBJ1-3; 9 nucleotides match TRBD1. Trimming removed 5 bases from V and 2 bases from J; junction bases left unmatched: 16. CDR3 length: 19 amino acids. Germline V gene sequence: CDR1 MNHNY, CDR2 SVGAGI (reference sequence). This CDR3 is CASSRTGTGNSYTGNTIYF. The CDR3 nucleotides are TGTGCCAGCAGTCGAACCGGGACAGGGAATTCCTATACTGGAAACACCATATATTTT.

This clone was recorded once. V gene TRBV10-1 combines with J gene TRBJ2-1; 11 bases fit TRBD2. CDR3 length: 15 residues. CDR1 is WNHNN and CDR2 is SYGVQD in the germline V gene (reference sequence). Trimming at V came to 6 bases and at J to 7 bases, leaving 8 bases not matched to a gene. CDR3 DNA: TGCGCCAGCAGACAGAGGACTAGCGGGTATAATGAGCAGTTCTTC. Protein product: CASRQRTSGYNEQFF.

The V and J genes are TRBV7-6 and TRBJ1-1; 7 bases match TRBD1. The germline V gene encodes CDR1 SGHVS and CDR2 FNYEAQ. The V and J ends lost 8 bases and 6 bases, in that order; junction bases with no gene match: 3. This CDR3 comprises 11 residues. CDR3 nucleotide sequence: TGTGCCAGCTTCCAGGGGGCTGAAGCTTTCTTT. Encoded protein: CASFQGAEAFF. Full variable domain (missing parts from reference TRBV7-6 and TRBJ1-1): GAGVSQSPRYKVTKRGQDVALRCDPISGHVSLYWYRQALGQGPEFLTYFNYEAQQDKSGLPNDRFSAERPEGSISTLTIQRTEQRDSAMYRCASFQGAEAFFGQGTRLTVV.

This rearrangement joins TRBV25-1 to TRBJ1-3, with 7 bases lining up with TRBD1. Trimming at V came to 6 bases and at J to 1 base, leaving 6 bases not matched to a gene. In germline, CDR1 is MGHDK, CDR2 SYGVNS. The CDR3 is made up of 15 amino acids. The CDR3 coding sequence is TGTGCCAGCAGCTTTCAGGGGGTTTCTGGAAACACCATATATTTT. This translates into CASSFQGVSGNTIYF. Based on the CDR3 plus reference TRBV25-1 and TRBJ1-3, the full variable domain is EADIYQTPRYLVIGTGKKITLECSQTMGHDKMYWYQQDPGMELHLIHYSYGVNSTEKGDLSSESTVSRIRTEHFPLTLESARPSHTSQYLCASSFQGVSGNTIYFGEGSWLTVV.

The chain links TRBV19 to TRBJ1-3; 7 bases map to TRBD1. After removal of 3 bases from V and 2 bases from J, the junction contained 4 bases not matched to a gene. The germline V gene has CDR1 LNHDA and CDR2 SQIVND (reference sequence). The CDR3 totals 15 residues. The DNA for the CDR3 is TGTGCCAGTAGTATTGGAAGGGGGCCTGGAAACACCATATATTTT. Protein: CASSIGRGPGNTIYF.

Notes on this clone: The sample holds other DNA sequences that translate to the same CDR3. The chain recombines TRBV19 with TRBJ1-5; TRBD1 is a possible D gene (6 bases). The CDR3 is 13 amino acids. Trimming shortened V by 6 bases and J by 4 bases, and 10 bases separated the two germline ends. Germline CDR1 reads LNHDA; CDR2 reads SQIVND (reference sequence). CDR3 residues: CASSLRGNQPQHF. The CDR3 DNA reads as TGTGCCAGTAGCTTGAGGGGGAATCAGCCCCAGCATTTT.

A few counts support this clone. The CDR3 sequence is CASSEATGSPYEQYF. CDR3 nucleotides: TGTGCCAGCAGCGAGGCGACAGGGAGCCCCTACGAGCAGTACTTC. The chain carries TRBV9 and TRBJ2-7, with 7 nucleotides matching TRBD1. Per germline, CDR1 SGDLS and CDR2 YYNGEE. The trim removed 3 bases at V and 2 bases at J, leaving 8 bases unmatched. CDR3 length: 15 residues.

This clone was seen only a few times. The rearrangement links TRBV4-1 to TRBJ1-5; 7 nucleotides align to TRBD1. J lost 3 bases, V lost 0 bases, and 8 bases had no gene match. Germline values: CDR1 MGHRA, CDR2 YSYEKL. The CDR3 contains 17 residues. The CDR3 spells CASSQDPGGTVNQPQHF. The CDR3 DNA reads as TGCGCCAGCAGCCAAGACCCGGGCGGGACAGTCAATCAGCCCCAGCATTTT.

V and J are TRBV5-1 and TRBJ2-2, with D maybe TRBD1 (5 bases). V gave up 0 bases and J gave up 0 bases, with 9 bases separating them. CDR1 is SGHRS and CDR2 is YFSETQ in the germline V gene. This CDR3 region has 16 residues. In nucleotides, the CDR3 is TGCGCCAGCAGCTTGGCACAGGCGTCGAACACCGGGGAGCTGTTTTTT. The encoded protein is CASSLAQASNTGELFF.

The CDR3 DNA is TGCGCCAGCAGCTTGTCCACTGAGGATGGCTACACCTTC. Translation gives CASSLSTEDGYTF. The V and J genes are TRBV5-1 and TRBJ1-2; D not certain. Germline CDR1 SGHRS, CDR2 YFSETQ. Trimming cost V 1 base and J 6 bases, with 10 bases left between them. The CDR3 is 13 residues long.

V is TRBV4-2 and J is TRBJ1-2; maybe TRBD1 (6 bases). The germline V and J ends were trimmed by 4 bases and 6 bases, with 15 bases remaining between them. Germline CDR1 LGHNA, CDR2 YNFKEQ. There are 14 residues in the CDR3. The CDR3 spells CASSLSGARDGYTF. CDR3 DNA: TGTGCCAGCAGCCTTTCAGGGGCACGGGATGGCTACACCTTC.

The V and J genes are TRBV28 and TRBJ1-1, with D perhaps TRBD1 (6 bases). With 2 bases removed from V and 3 bases from J, the gap between germline ends came to 19 bases. The CDR3 has 17 residues. Germline V gene lookup returns CDR1 MDHEN and CDR2 SYDVKM. The CDR3 nucleotides are TGTGCCAGCAGTTTAAATCCACAGGGTGTTAGGGACACTGAAGCTTTCTTT. Amino acids: CASSLNPQGVRDTEAFF.

V gene TRBV5-6 combines with J gene TRBJ1-5, with TRBD1 identical over 7 bases. The junction had 5 bases not matched to a gene; V was cut back by 4 bases and J by 10 bases. This CDR3 is 12 amino acids long. The germline CDR1 and CDR2 sequences are SGHDT and YYEEEE. The CDR3 nucleotides are TGTGCCAGCAGCGCTTCAGGGGGTCCCCAGCATTTT. This gives the protein CASSASGGPQHF.

This chain joins TRBV6-5 and TRBJ1-1; D is uncertain. Germline V gives CDR1 MNHEY, CDR2 SVGAGI. V was pared by 0 bases and J by 5 bases, with 13 bases between. This CDR3 contains 15 residues. In DNA form, the CDR3 reads TGTGCCAGCAGTTACTCCGAACCCACGGGGACTGAAGCTTTCTTT. This translates into CASSYSEPTGTEAFF.

The V and J genes are TRBV25-1 and TRBJ2-5, with TRBD2 matching 7 bases. The germline gives CDR1 MGHDK, CDR2 SYGVNS. The CDR3 consists of 13 residues. Trimming removed 5 bases from V and 2 bases from J; junction bases left unmatched: 2. This CDR3 reads CASSRTRQETQYF. The CDR3 nucleotides are TGTGCCAGCAGTAGGACTAGGCAAGAGACCCAGTACTTC.

This chain uses TRBV28 with TRBJ2-5; 10 nucleotides align to TRBD2. CDR3 length: 18 residues. V trimming: 2 bases; J trimming: 4 bases; junction bases outside the gene matches: 13. Per germline, CDR1 MDHEN and CDR2 SYDVKM. The CDR3 loop is CASSLPGLAVTERETQYF. The CDR3 bases are TGTGCCAGCAGTTTACCCGGACTAGCGGTGACGGAGAGAGAGACCCAGTACTTC.

The J gene is TRBJ1-2, the V gene TRBV5-4; D is undetermined. This CDR3 is built from 14 residues. Trimming left V 1 base short and J 2 bases short, with 9 bases between. Germline assignment: CDR1 SGHNT and CDR2 YYREEE (reference sequence). The DNA of the CDR3 is TGTGCCAGCAGCTTGCGGGTTGAGAACTATGGCTACACCTTC. Its translation is CASSLRVENYGYTF.